This entry lists 17 T cell receptor beta chains sequenced from one sample in a study of T cells in Graves' hyperthyroidism and ophthalmopathy. The source material, RNA transcripts, was used to amplify TCR beta CDR3 regions. TCR CDR3 regions were first amplified by RT-PCR with HTBI primers. TCRdb reprocessed the multiplex PCR reads via MiXCR and lists one record per CDR3 protein. The sample lists around 400,000 distinct CDR3 sequences, nearly 15% occurring once. Input material: blood. These TCRs come from an older woman with Graves' ophthalmopathy.

This clonotype was seen many times. The chain carries TRBV28 and TRBJ2-1; D is perhaps TRBD1 (6 bases). From germline, CDR1 is MDHEN and CDR2 SYDVKM. The CDR3 sequence is 14 residues long. The V end was cut by 4 bases, the J end by 10 bases, with 17 bases between. Written as DNA, the CDR3 is TGTGCCAGCAGTTCAAGCATCAGGGGAAAGGAGCAGTTCTTC. Its protein product is CASSSSIRGKEQFF.

Many counts were recorded for this clonotype. This rearrangement joins TRBV18 to TRBJ1-5, with TRBD1 matching 8 bases. In germline, CDR1 is KGHSH, CDR2 LQKENI. The V segment lost 1 base and the J segment 7 bases; nucleotides outside the gene matches: 3. The CDR3 runs to 14 residues. Written as DNA, the CDR3 is TGTGCCAGCTCACCACAGGACAGGGCCCAGCCCCAGCATTTT. Protein sequence: CASSPQDRAQPQHF.

This clonotype was detected ten times or more. This chain connects TRBV27 to TRBJ2-7, with 7 bases matching TRBD1. The CDR3 runs to 15 residues. With 5 bases clipped from V and 2 bases from J, the junction kept 9 bases outside the gene matches. CDR1 is MNHEY, CDR2 SMNVEV, per germline (reference sequence). CDR3 amino acids: CASSHPGQRPYEQYF. The CDR3 DNA sequence: TGTGCCAGCAGTCACCCGGGACAGAGACCCTACGAGCAGTACTTC.

In this sample, this clonotype turned up a few times. The gene calls are TRBV19 and TRBJ2-5; D is uncertain. The ends were cut back, 5 bases at V and 2 bases at J, with 12 bases in the middle. This CDR3 is built from 14 residues. The germline CDR1 and CDR2 sequences are LNHDA and SQIVND (reference sequence). The CDR3 region is CASSEWSKQETQYF. The CDR3, as DNA: TGTGCCAGTAGTGAGTGGTCAAAGCAAGAGACCCAGTACTTC.

In nucleotides, the CDR3 is TGCGCCAGCAGCCCTTCCCCGGGAGGAGAGACCCAGTACTTC. Protein product: CASSPSPGGETQYF. The gene calls are TRBV5-1 and TRBJ2-5; TRBD2 agrees at 7 bases. This CDR3 contains 14 residues. Looked up from germline, CDR1 is SGHRS and CDR2 is YFSETQ. J gave up 4 bases and V 4 bases, and 7 bases lay outside the gene matches.

This clonotype has a count of ten or more. The chain recombines TRBV18 with TRBJ2-3; TRBD2 aligns across 11 bases. This CDR3 comprises 15 residues. J lost 6 bases, V lost 1 base, and 3 bases had no gene match. The germline V gene has CDR1 KGHSH and CDR2 LQKENI. The CDR3 here is CASSPQASGRDTQYF. CDR3 nucleotides: TGTGCCAGCTCACCACAGGCTAGCGGGAGGGATACGCAGTATTTT.

This clonotype was picked up a small number of times. The chain has TRBV20-1 and TRBJ2-1, with 13 bases aligning to TRBD2. CDR3 length equals 15 residues. V lost 2 bases, J lost 5 bases, and 3 bases stayed unmatched. Germline V gives CDR1 DFQATT, CDR2 SNEGSKA (reference sequence). CDR3 sequence (DNA): TGCAGTGCTAGACCCGGGACTAGCGGGGACAATGAGCAGTTCTTC. The encoded protein is CSARPGTSGDNEQFF.

The chain recombines TRBV19 with TRBJ2-1, with a tentative D call TRBD1 (6 bases). Per germline, CDR1 LNHDA and CDR2 SQIVND (reference sequence). There are 17 residues in the CDR3. V was shortened by 0 bases and J by 9 bases, with 21 bases between the two germline ends. CDR3: CASSIELTSLVGGEQFF. In nucleotides, the CDR3 is TGTGCCAGTAGTATAGAGTTGACTTCGCTCGTAGGGGGTGAGCAGTTCTTC.

This clonotype was seen at least ten times. V usage is TRBV7-9 and J usage is TRBJ2-1; the D gene is possibly TRBD1 (5 bases). Per germline, CDR1 SEHNR and CDR2 FQNEAQ (reference sequence). V was pared by 2 bases and J by 3 bases, with 8 bases between. The CDR3 runs 14 residues. The CDR3 reads CASSLTTVYNEQFF. CDR3 coding DNA: TGTGCCAGCAGCTTAACGACAGTCTACAATGAGCAGTTCTTC.

This clonotype was picked up a small number of times. This chain links TRBV20-1 with TRBJ2-5; 10 nucleotides align to TRBD2. This CDR3 has 19 amino acids. After removal of 3 bases from V and 2 bases from J, the junction contained 18 bases not matched to a gene. Looked up from germline, CDR1 is DFQATT and CDR2 is SNEGSKA (reference sequence). The CDR3 sequence: CSASLSFSGRNWGQETQYF. The CDR3 DNA reads TGCAGTGCTAGTTTGAGTTTTAGCGGGAGGAACTGGGGTCAAGAGACCCAGTACTTC.

This clonotype was counted many times. The chain uses TRBV11-3 and TRBJ2-2; TRBD2 agrees at 7 bases. The germline V gene encodes CDR1 SGHNT and CDR2 YENEEA. The V segment lost 1 base and the J segment 4 bases; nucleotides outside the gene matches: 3. This CDR3 has 15 residues. CDR3 coding DNA: TGTGCCAGCAGCTTAGGACTAGCTGGCACCGGGGAGCTGTTTTTT. Translated, it gives CASSLGLAGTGELFF.

This clonotype showed up many times. The chain is built from TRBV2 and TRBJ1-1; 9 nucleotides match TRBD1. This CDR3 is built from 14 residues. Germline CDR1 and CDR2: SNHLY and FYNNEI. V was pared by 6 bases and J by 4 bases, with 6 bases of the junction left unmatched. In DNA form, the CDR3 reads TGTGCCAGCAGGCTTACAGGGGGCCTCACTGAAGCTTTCTTT. Its protein is CASRLTGGLTEAFF.

This clonotype was counted ten times or more. The chain employs TRBV28 and TRBJ2-5; D is possibly TRBD2 (5 bases). Germline V gene lookup returns CDR1 MDHEN and CDR2 SYDVKM. The CDR3 has 14 amino acids. V was cut by 3 bases and J by 5 bases, with 13 bases left in between. The CDR3 nucleotides are TGTGCCAGCAGTTTTGGTCAGCGGCGGGAGACCCAGTACTTC. It yields the protein CASSFGQRRETQYF. Full variable domain (outside the CDR3, taken from reference TRBV28 and TRBJ2-5): DVKVTQSSRYLVKRTGEKVFLECVQDMDHENMFWYRQDPGLGLRLIYFSYDVKMKEKGDIPEGYSVSREKKERFSLILESASTNQTSMYLCASSFGQRRETQYFGPGTRLLVL.

This clonotype was recorded at least ten times. The chain couples TRBV28 to TRBJ1-1, with a weak D call TRBD1 (5 bases). V was pared by 5 bases and J by 8 bases, with 24 bases between. The CDR3 is made up of 16 amino acids. Germline assignment: CDR1 MDHEN and CDR2 SYDVKM. CDR3 loop: CASSIPGGPGALEAFF. CDR3 sequence (DNA): TGTGCCAGCAGTATCCCGGGGGGTCCGGGTGCCCTAGAAGCTTTCTTT. The whole variable domain, filled in from reference TRBV28 and TRBJ1-1, reads DVKVTQSSRYLVKRTGEKVFLECVQDMDHENMFWYRQDPGLGLRLIYFSYDVKMKEKGDIPEGYSVSREKKERFSLILESASTNQTSMYLCASSIPGGPGALEAFFGQGTRLTVV.

This clonotype showed up just a few times. This chain connects TRBV7-9 to TRBJ2-5; the D gene is possibly TRBD1 (7 bases). The ends were cut back, 1 base at V and 5 bases at J, with 14 bases in the middle. This CDR3 has 15 residues. In germline, CDR1 is SEHNR, CDR2 FQNEAQ (reference sequence). The chain's CDR3 is CASSLVTGRTETQYF. The CDR3 region has the DNA TGTGCCAGCAGCTTAGTGACAGGGAGGACGGAGACCCAGTACTTC.

This clonotype was picked up many times. The rearrangement joins TRBV7-2 to TRBJ2-3; D gene unclear. V was shortened by 4 bases and J by 0 bases, with 5 bases between the two germline ends. CDR3 length equals 13 residues. Germline CDR1 and CDR2: SGHTA and FQGNSA. The chain's CDR3 is CASSSSSTDTQYF. CDR3 in DNA: TGTGCCAGCAGCTCCTCTAGCACAGATACGCAGTATTTT.

Only a few counts were recorded for this clonotype. This chain joins TRBV5-4 and TRBJ2-1, with D perhaps TRBD1 (6 bases). Germline V gene sequence: CDR1 SGHNT, CDR2 YYREEE (reference sequence). V lost 2 bases and J lost 9, with 21 bases in between. The CDR3 runs 16 residues. CDR3 bases: TGTGCCAGCAGCTTTTCCACTGGGGGCGCAGGCGGTGAGCAGTTCTTC. It is translated as CASSFSTGGAGGEQFF.